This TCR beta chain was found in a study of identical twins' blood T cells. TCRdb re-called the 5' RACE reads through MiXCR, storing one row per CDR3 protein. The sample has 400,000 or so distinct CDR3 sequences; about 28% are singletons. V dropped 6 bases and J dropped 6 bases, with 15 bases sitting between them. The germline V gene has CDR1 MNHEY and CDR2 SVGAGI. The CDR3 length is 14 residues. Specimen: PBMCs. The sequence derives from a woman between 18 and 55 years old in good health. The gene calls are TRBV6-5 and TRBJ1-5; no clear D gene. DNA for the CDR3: TGTGCCAGCAGCATTAAACCTTTGATTCAGCCCCAGCATTTT. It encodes CASSIKPLIQPQHF.